This TCR beta chain was identified in a study of blood T cell repertoires in COVID-19. Study-level background: Whether acute or convalescent, the COVID-19 samples came from the United States, Italy and Spain.

The CDR3 has 13 residues. Germline CDR1 MDHEN, CDR2 SYDVKM. V was shortened by 5 bases and J by 7 bases, with 12 bases between the two germline ends. The repertoire was sequenced with immunoSEQ multiplex PCR; TCRdb's copy has only in-frame clones and lacks some. This table holds tens of thousands of clones, about four fifths found once. This clone has only one observation. The TCR originated in a man in his 70s with acute or convalescent COVID-19. The sequenced sample was peripheral blood. V is TRBV28 and J is TRBJ2-1; D unclear. For the CDR3, the DNA is TGTGCCAGCAGTCCGAGAGTTAGTAATGAGCAGTTCTTC. Translation: CASSPRVSNEQFF.